This T cell receptor beta chain was recorded in a study of identical twins. Study outcomes and limitations: Its conclusions, products of cross-sectional statistical analysis, did not come from following the same donors.

The CDR3 totals 15 residues. Germline loops: CDR1 SEHNR, CDR2 FQNEAQ (reference sequence). V was clipped by 1 base and J by 0 bases, with 4 bases between them. Remarks on this clonotype: Its cognate antigen is unknown.

TCRdb recomputed calls from the 5' RACE reads with MiXCR, one row per CDR3 protein. The table has around 500,000 distinct CDR3 sequences, approximately 15% seen once; the top ten hold approximately 0.52%. These same records also appear under a second study, on yellow fever vaccine responses in identical twins.

This TCR derives from a woman younger than 35 in good health. Specimen: CD4+ T cells sorted from blood. The V and J genes are TRBV7-9 and TRBJ2-6, with unresolved D. CDR3 in amino acids: CASSLVSSGANVLTF. CDR3 sequence (DNA): TGTGCCAGCAGCTTAGTTAGCTCTGGGGCCAACGTCCTGACTTTC.